The 25 T cell receptor beta chains below come from one sample, sequenced in a study of T-cell reconstitution after alpha-beta-depleted transplantation in children. Molecular barcoding with unique molecular identifiers was used for the TCRbeta library. TCRdb re-called the PCR reads with MiXCR, one entry per CDR3 protein. The sample has 500,000 to 650,000 distinct CDR3 sequences, 10% to 15% seen once. Source: PBMCs, mostly from graft donor cells, taken 360 days after TCRalphabeta/CD19-depleted stem cell transplant. These receptors originate from a male patient aged 10-17 years who had a stem cell transplant for acute myeloid leukemia, so the T cells may come from the graft donor.

This clonotype was detected ten times or more. The chain carries TRBV29-1 and TRBJ2-3, with 8 bases aligning to TRBD2. CDR1 is SQVTM and CDR2 is ANQGSEA in the germline V gene. The CDR3 has 20 residues. V shed 2 bases and J 5 bases; nucleotides not matched to a gene: 24. The CDR3 DNA follows: TGCAGCGTTGAACCCCAAAACCCCCCCCGGGAGGGCCGATGGAGAGATACGCAGTATTTT. It codes for CSVEPQNPPREGRWRDTQYF.

This clonotype was observed a handful of times. V gene TRBV29-1 combines with J gene TRBJ1-1, with 7 bases fitting TRBD1. The germline V gene has CDR1 SQVTM and CDR2 ANQGSEA. The CDR3 runs 14 residues. The V gene end was trimmed by 7 bases and the J gene end by 1 base; junction bases not matched to a gene: 9. The CDR3 spells CSAFLTGPNTEAFF. CDR3 bases: TGCAGCGCGTTCCTGACAGGGCCGAACACTGAAGCTTTCTTT.

In its sample, this clonotype was seen many times. The junction departs from the called germline gene at one end, perhaps through a read error. The chain joins TRBV7-7 to TRBJ2-1; D ambiguous. The CDR3 extends over 13 amino acids. The V gene's germline CDR1 is SSHAT and CDR2 FNYEAQ (reference sequence). The CDR3 coding sequence is TGTGCTAGCAGCTTAGGCAGCGTCAATGAGCAGTTCTTC. Protein sequence: CASSLGSVNEQFF.

This clonotype was found many times. The chain employs TRBV20-1 and TRBJ2-7; D is undetermined. Germline values: CDR1 DFQATT, CDR2 SNEGSKA (reference sequence). The V and J ends lost 3 bases and 2 bases respectively, with 8 bases between them. The CDR3 contains 12 residues. CDR3: CSASHGTYEQYF. DNA for the CDR3: TGCAGTGCTAGTCATGGGACCTACGAGCAGTACTTC.

V is TRBV12-3 or TRBV12-4 and J is TRBJ2-1; 9 nucleotides agree with TRBD2. After removal of 5 bases from V and 5 bases from J, the junction contained 10 bases not matched to a gene. The CDR3 contains 16 residues. The DNA for the CDR3 is TGTGCCAGCAGTCTACATGGCGGGAGGGGGGACAATGAGCAGTTCTTC. It yields the protein CASSLHGGRGDNEQFF.

The V and J genes are TRBV4-3 and TRBJ2-1; D is possibly TRBD1 (6 bases). This CDR3 comprises 17 residues. Germline values: CDR1 LGHNA, CDR2 YSLEER. With 1 base removed from V and 6 bases from J, the gap between germline ends came to 19 bases. The CDR3 is CASSQGYRDTRGNEQFF. CDR3 sequence (DNA): TGCGCCAGCAGCCAAGGTTACCGGGACACAAGGGGCAATGAGCAGTTCTTC.

The count of this clonotype is one. V is TRBV11-2 and J is TRBJ2-7, with TRBD2 matching 11 bases. CDR1 and CDR2 (germline): SGHAT, FQNNGV. The CDR3 spans 16 residues. J lost 6 bases, V lost 6 bases, and 13 bases had no gene match. CDR3 amino acids: CASRNVAGGPVTEQYF. The CDR3 DNA reads TGTGCCAGCAGGAACGTAGCGGGAGGGCCAGTAACCGAGCAGTACTTC.

In its sample, this clonotype was seen a few times. CDR3 bases: TGCAGTGCTAGACGTAGCGGGAGTCCAGATACGCAGTATTTT. As protein: CSARRSGSPDTQYF. V is TRBV20-1 and J is TRBJ2-3, with 9 bases identical to TRBD2. The CDR3 covers 14 residues. The germline V gene encodes CDR1 DFQATT and CDR2 SNEGSKA (reference sequence). The ends lost 2 bases at V and 4 bases at J; junction bases unmatched: 4.

This clonotype was seen ten or more times. The chain uses TRBV20-1 and TRBJ2-3, with a weak D call TRBD1 (5 bases). Germline CDR1 DFQATT, CDR2 SNEGSKA (reference sequence). V was shortened by 1 base and J by 0 bases, with 8 bases between the two germline ends. This CDR3 is 14 amino acids long. The CDR3 here is CSARGQSSTDTQYF. As DNA, the CDR3 is TGCAGTGCTAGAGGACAGTCTAGCACAGATACGCAGTATTTT.

This clonotype was found a few times. The chain recombines TRBV29-1 with TRBJ2-2; the match to TRBD1 covers 10 bases. V was clipped by 5 bases and J by 7 bases; unmatched bases: 7. This CDR3 region has 14 residues. From germline, CDR1 is SQVTM and CDR2 ANQGSEA. The CDR3 DNA sequence: TGCAGCGTTTTCGGGACAGGGGTTGACGGGGAGCTGTTTTTT. It specifies CSVFGTGVDGELFF.

The table lists this clonotype with many counts. This sequence joins TRBV12-3 or TRBV12-4 and TRBJ1-5, with 8 bases matching TRBD1. J was trimmed by 12 bases and V by 2 bases; bases with no gene match: 6. There are 13 residues in the CDR3. The CDR3 loop is CASSLTDRGHQHF. The CDR3 coding sequence is TGTGCCAGCAGTTTAACCGACAGGGGCCACCAGCATTTT.

This clonotype was counted between two and nine times. The chain is built from TRBV2 and TRBJ2-3, with D unresolved. This CDR3 is built from 14 residues. V was pared by 4 bases and J by 0 bases, with 8 bases between. Germline CDR1 and CDR2: SNHLY and FYNNEI. Here the CDR3 reads CASSGGVSTDTQYF. The DNA of the CDR3 is TGTGCCAGCAGTGGAGGTGTTAGCACAGATACGCAGTATTTT. The whole variable domain, remainder taken from reference TRBV2 and TRBJ2-3, is EPEVTQTPSHQVTQMGQEVILRCVPISNHLYFYWYRQILGQKVEFLVSFYNNEISEKSEIFDDQFSVERPDGSNFTLKIRSTKLEDSAMYFCASSGGVSTDTQYFGPGTRLTVL.

The gene calls are TRBV20-1 and TRBJ2-7, with 10 positions matching TRBD1. In germline, CDR1 is DFQATT, CDR2 SNEGSKA (reference sequence). This CDR3 region has 14 residues. The V gene end was trimmed by 2 bases and the J gene end by 5 bases; junction bases not matched to a gene: 6. CDR3 sequence reads: CSARRGDRGDEQYF. The CDR3 coding sequence is TGCAGTGCTAGACGTGGGGACAGGGGCGACGAGCAGTACTTC.

With regard to this clonotype: Given a much more abundant clone one base away, this may be a read error. The chain has TRBV3-1 and TRBJ2-1; 10 bases map to TRBD2. The germline V gene encodes CDR1 LGHDT and CDR2 YNNKEL (reference sequence). This CDR3 contains 17 residues. CDR3 in amino acids: CASSKDGGLAGDNEQFF. The CDR3 region has the DNA TGTGCCAGCAGCAAAGATGGGGGGCTAGCGGGAGATAATGAGCAGTTCTTC.

Only a few counts were recorded for this clonotype. The chain uses TRBV29-1 and TRBJ1-1; D call uncertain. Trimming took off 6 bases at V and 3 bases at J, with 11 bases between the two ends. The CDR3 sequence is 12 residues long. CDR1 is SQVTM, CDR2 ANQGSEA, per germline. This chain's CDR3 is CSVRVGDTEAFF. DNA of the CDR3: TGCAGCGTACGCGTGGGAGACACTGAAGCTTTCTTT.

The sample holds a few counts of this clonotype. The CDR3 nucleotides are TGCAGTGCTAGCCGACCAGCGGGAGTTGTCAATGAGCAGTTCTTC. Translated: CSASRPAGVVNEQFF. The rearrangement uses TRBV20-1 and TRBJ2-1; TRBD2 aligns across 8 bases. V shed 3 bases and J 6 bases; nucleotides not matched to a gene: 10. CDR1 and CDR2 (germline): DFQATT, SNEGSKA (reference sequence). This CDR3 region has 15 residues.

The V and J genes are TRBV6-6 and TRBJ2-7; D possibly corresponds to TRBD2 (7 bases). CDR1 is MNHNY, CDR2 SVGAGI, per germline (reference sequence). The CDR3 has 13 residues. V lost 0 bases, J lost 7 bases, and 10 bases lay in between. The CDR3 bases are TGTGCCAGCAGTTACTCTAGGGGGGGTGAGCAGTACTTC. The encoded protein is CASSYSRGGEQYF.

This clonotype has only a few counts. V gene TRBV12-3 or TRBV12-4 combines with J gene TRBJ2-7; 11 bases fit TRBD1. The J segment lost 2 bases and the V segment lost 8 bases, leaving 5 bases of the junction unmatched. CDR3 length: 14 residues. The CDR3 sequence: CASGWTGGPYEQYF. The CDR3 DNA reads as TGTGCCAGCGGCTGGACAGGGGGCCCCTACGAGCAGTACTTC.

The gene calls are TRBV6-2 or TRBV6-3 and TRBJ2-7; D gene uncertain. This CDR3 spans 15 amino acids. The germline CDR1 and CDR2 sequences are MNHEY and SVGEGT. V lost 0 bases to trimming and J lost 2 bases, with 11 bases between them. The chain's CDR3 is CASSYSEILTYEQYF. The DNA of the CDR3 is TGTGCCAGCAGTTACTCAGAGATACTGACCTACGAGCAGTACTTC.

This clonotype was counted a few times. The chain joins TRBV12-3 or TRBV12-4 to TRBJ1-1; no clear D gene. This CDR3 spans 13 amino acids. V gave up 6 bases and J gave up 2 bases, with 10 bases separating them. The chain's CDR3 is CASSVTPNTEAFF. The CDR3 DNA sequence: TGTGCCAGCAGCGTCACACCAAACACTGAAGCTTTCTTT.

The chain carries TRBV3-1 and TRBJ2-1, with 10 nucleotides matching TRBD2. The CDR3 has 17 amino acids. Germline V gene sequence: CDR1 LGHDT, CDR2 YNNKEL (reference sequence). The V gene end was trimmed by 2 bases and the J gene end by 0 bases; junction bases not matched to a gene: 4. This CDR3 reads CASSQLAGVRSYNEQFF. DNA of the CDR3: TGTGCCAGCAGCCAACTAGCGGGAGTGCGCTCCTACAATGAGCAGTTCTTC.

This clonotype has at least ten counts. The chain recombines TRBV29-1 with TRBJ2-3; a weak D match, TRBD1 (6 bases). CDR3 length: 11 amino acids. V dropped 4 bases and J dropped 4 bases, with 6 bases sitting between them. The germline CDR1 and CDR2 sequences are SQVTM and ANQGSEA. Here the CDR3 DNA reads TGCAGCGTTGGGGGGCCAGATACGCAGTATTTT. Its translation is CSVGGPDTQYF.

The J gene is TRBJ2-5, the V gene TRBV12-3 or TRBV12-4, with TRBD1 identical over 9 bases. This CDR3 is 16 amino acids long. Trimming cost V 6 bases and J 2 bases; bases outside gene matches: 10. DNA for the CDR3: TGTGCCAGCAGCCCTGGGACAGGGTTAGGGCAAGAGACCCAGTACTTC. This codes for CASSPGTGLGQETQYF.

This clonotype turned up a few times. V and J are TRBV20-1 and TRBJ2-7, with a tentative D call TRBD2 (5 bases). CDR3 length equals 15 residues. V was shortened by 2 bases and J by 1 base, with 15 bases between the two germline ends. Germline V gene lookup returns CDR1 DFQATT and CDR2 SNEGSKA (reference sequence). The CDR3 loop is CSARRWSSLSYEQYF. DNA for the CDR3: TGCAGTGCTAGAAGGTGGTCTAGCTTGTCCTACGAGCAGTACTTC.

This clonotype was seen ten or more times. This sequence joins TRBV12-3 or TRBV12-4 and TRBJ2-7, with 9 bases identical to TRBD1. The V and J ends lost 6 bases and 4 bases, in that order; junction bases with no gene match: 7. This CDR3 region has 14 residues. The CDR3 loop reads CASSRDRVMYEQYF. CDR3 coding DNA: TGTGCCAGCAGCCGGGACAGGGTAATGTACGAGCAGTACTTC.